This T cell receptor beta chain was documented in a study of T cell responses to AZD1222 COVID-19 vaccine. Study observations and caveats: The donors showed a predominance of white British ancestry and of females, with possible underestimation of clonal diversity.

Concerning this clone: What it binds is not known. The sample contains more than one DNA sequence encoding this CDR3.

The table came from immunoSEQ multiplex PCR; TCRdb's copy has only in-frame clones and leaves some out. The sample has over 100,000 clones; 84% are singletons. The TCR originated in an adult in good health. The input for sequencing was peripheral blood, taken on day 0 of AZD1222 vaccination.

The CDR3 reads CASSPPQGTGELFF. CDR3 DNA sequence: TGTGCCAGCTCACCACCCCAGGGAACCGGGGAGCTGTTTTTT. J is TRBJ2-2 and V is TRBV18; maybe TRBD1 (5 bases). The CDR3 runs to 14 residues. The V end was cut by 0 bases, the J end by 5 bases, with 7 bases between. Germline V gene sequence: CDR1 KGHSH, CDR2 LQKENI.